The sequence of this T cell receptor beta chain was determined in a study of CD4 T cells in relation to SARS-CoV-2 and coronaviruses. Before the COVID-19 pandemic, during about 2011-2018, CD4+ T cells were taken from unexposed donors. Isolation of CD4+ T cells took place after about 9 days in culture. TCRdb's table, derived via immunoSEQ multiplex PCR, lists solely in-frame clones and lacks some. The table has some 16,000 clones, about 84% seen once; the top ten hold 35% to 45%. This CDR3 spans 13 amino acids. Looked up from germline, CDR1 is KGHDR and CDR2 is SFDVKD. V shed 5 bases and J 5 bases; nucleotides not matched to a gene: 2. Worth noting for this clone: Its specificity is unknown.

The sequencing input was CD4+ T cells from PBMCs, cultured in vitro. The TCR originated in a human donor in good health. The chain links TRBV24-1 to TRBJ2-3, with 8 positions matching TRBD2. This CDR3 is CATSGLAGDTQYF. Written as DNA, the CDR3 is TGTGCCACCAGTGGTCTAGCGGGAGATACGCAGTATTTT.